This T cell receptor (beta chain) was retrieved from a study of PD-1 blockade in mismatch repair-deficient tumors. Findings and caveats of the study: After pembrolizumab, tumor-resident clones rose rapidly, then generally contracted before radiologic responses.

A word on this clone: Its antigen is not identified.

Sequencing was performed with immunoSEQ multiplex PCR; in TCRdb, only in-frame clones are kept and a portion is missing. The sample carries 90,000 to 120,000 clones, 82% recorded once. The TCR-sequenced patients were a few responders to pembrolizumab. CDR1 SGDLS and CDR2 YYNGEE come from the germline V gene. The CDR3 is 10 amino acids. V lost 6 bases, J lost 2 bases, and 2 bases lay in between. The chain has TRBV9 and TRBJ1-2, with D unclear. The source was peripheral blood, collected approximately 35 weeks after starting pembrolizumab. The sequence was obtained from an adult with mismatch repair-deficient cancer. The CDR3: CASKNYGYTF. The CDR3 nucleotides read TGTGCCAGCAAGAACTATGGCTACACCTTC.